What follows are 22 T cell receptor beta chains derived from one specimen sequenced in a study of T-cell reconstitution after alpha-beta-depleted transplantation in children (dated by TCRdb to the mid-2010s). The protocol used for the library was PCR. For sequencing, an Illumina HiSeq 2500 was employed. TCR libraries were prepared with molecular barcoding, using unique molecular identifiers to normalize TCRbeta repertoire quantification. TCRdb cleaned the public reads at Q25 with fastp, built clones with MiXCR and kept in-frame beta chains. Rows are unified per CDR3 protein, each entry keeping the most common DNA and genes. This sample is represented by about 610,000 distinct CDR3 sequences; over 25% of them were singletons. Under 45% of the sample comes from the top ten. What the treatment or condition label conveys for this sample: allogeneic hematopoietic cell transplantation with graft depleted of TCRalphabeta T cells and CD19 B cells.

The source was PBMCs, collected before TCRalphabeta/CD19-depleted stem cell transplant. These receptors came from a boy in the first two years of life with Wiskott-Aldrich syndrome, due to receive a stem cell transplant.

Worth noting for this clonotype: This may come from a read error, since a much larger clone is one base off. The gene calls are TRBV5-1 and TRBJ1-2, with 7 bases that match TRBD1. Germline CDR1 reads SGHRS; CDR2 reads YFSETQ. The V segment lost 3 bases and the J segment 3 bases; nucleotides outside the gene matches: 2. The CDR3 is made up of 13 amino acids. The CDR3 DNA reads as TGCGCCAGCAGCTCGGGACAGCACTATGGCTACACCTTC. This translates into CASSSGQHYGYTF.

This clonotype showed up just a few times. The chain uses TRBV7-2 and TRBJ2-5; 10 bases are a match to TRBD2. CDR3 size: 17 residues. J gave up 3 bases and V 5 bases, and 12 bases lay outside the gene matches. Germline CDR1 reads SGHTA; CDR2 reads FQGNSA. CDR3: CASSPRGGTSVKETQYF. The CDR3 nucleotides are TGTGCCAGCAGCCCTAGGGGCGGGACTAGCGTAAAAGAGACCCAGTACTTC.

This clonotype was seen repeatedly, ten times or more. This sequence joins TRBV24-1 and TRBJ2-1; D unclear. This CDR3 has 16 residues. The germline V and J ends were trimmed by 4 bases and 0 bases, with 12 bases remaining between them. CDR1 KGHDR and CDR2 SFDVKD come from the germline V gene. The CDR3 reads CATSDPDLSSYNEQFF. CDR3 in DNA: TGTGCCACCAGTGACCCTGACTTAAGCTCCTACAATGAGCAGTTCTTC.

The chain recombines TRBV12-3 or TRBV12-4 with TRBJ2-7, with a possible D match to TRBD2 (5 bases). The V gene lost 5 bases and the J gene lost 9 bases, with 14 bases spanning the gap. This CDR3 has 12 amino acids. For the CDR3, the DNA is TGTGCCAGCAGTGTGGACTCAGCAGCGCAGTACTTC. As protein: CASSVDSAAQYF.

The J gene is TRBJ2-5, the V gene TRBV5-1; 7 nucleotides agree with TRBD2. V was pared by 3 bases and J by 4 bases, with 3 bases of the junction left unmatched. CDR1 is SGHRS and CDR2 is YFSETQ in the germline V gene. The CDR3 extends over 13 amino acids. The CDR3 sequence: CASSSAGVETQYF. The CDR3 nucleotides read TGCGCCAGCAGCTCCGCGGGAGTAGAGACCCAGTACTTC.

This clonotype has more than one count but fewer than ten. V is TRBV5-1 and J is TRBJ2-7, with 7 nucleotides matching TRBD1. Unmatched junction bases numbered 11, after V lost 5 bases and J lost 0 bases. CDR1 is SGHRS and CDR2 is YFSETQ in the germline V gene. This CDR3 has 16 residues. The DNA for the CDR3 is TGCGCCAGCAGGTATAAACAGGGGCCAAGCTCCTACGAGCAGTACTTC. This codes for CASRYKQGPSSYEQYF.

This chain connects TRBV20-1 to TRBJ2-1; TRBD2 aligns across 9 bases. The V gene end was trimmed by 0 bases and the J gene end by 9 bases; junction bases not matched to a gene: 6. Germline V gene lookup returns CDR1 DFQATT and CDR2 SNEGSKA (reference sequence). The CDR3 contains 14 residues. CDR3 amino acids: CSARDNAGGPEQFF. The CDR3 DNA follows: TGCAGTGCTAGAGATAACGCGGGAGGGCCTGAGCAGTTCTTC.

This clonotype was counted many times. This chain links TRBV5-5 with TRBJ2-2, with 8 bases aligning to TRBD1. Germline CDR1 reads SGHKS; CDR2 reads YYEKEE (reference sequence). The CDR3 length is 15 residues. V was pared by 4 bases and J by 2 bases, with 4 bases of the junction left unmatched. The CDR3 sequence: CASSPTGDNTGELFF. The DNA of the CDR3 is TGTGCCAGCAGCCCGACAGGGGATAACACCGGGGAGCTGTTTTTT.

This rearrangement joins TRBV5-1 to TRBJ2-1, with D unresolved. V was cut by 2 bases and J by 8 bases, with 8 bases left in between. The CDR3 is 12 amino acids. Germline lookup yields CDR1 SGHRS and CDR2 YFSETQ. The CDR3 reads CASSFETDEQFF. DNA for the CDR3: TGCGCCAGCAGCTTCGAAACGGATGAGCAGTTCTTC. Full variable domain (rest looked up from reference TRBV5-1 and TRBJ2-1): KAGVTQTPRYLIKTRGQQVTLSCSPISGHRSVSWYQQTPGQGLQFLFEYFSETQRNKGNFPGRFSGRQFSNSRSEMNVSTLELGDSALYLCASSFETDEQFFGPGTRLTVL.

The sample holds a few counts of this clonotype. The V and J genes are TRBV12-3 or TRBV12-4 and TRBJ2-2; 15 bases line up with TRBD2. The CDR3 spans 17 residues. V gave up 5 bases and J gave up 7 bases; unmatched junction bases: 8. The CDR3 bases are TGTGCCAGCAGTCCCAGGACTAGCGGGAGGGCCCTCGGGGAGCTGTTTTTT. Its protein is CASSPRTSGRALGELFF.

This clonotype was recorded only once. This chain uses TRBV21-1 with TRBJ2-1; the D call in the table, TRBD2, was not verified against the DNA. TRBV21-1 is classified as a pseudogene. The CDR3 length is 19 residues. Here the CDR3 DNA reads TGTGCCAGCAGCAAAGTGACGGGAGGGTTTTGGAGCTCCTACAATGAGCAGTTCTTC. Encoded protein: CASSKVTGGFWSSYNEQFF.

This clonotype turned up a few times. CDR3 DNA: TGTGCCAGCAGTTTAATTTCGGGGGGACAAGCTTTCTTT. It is translated as CASSLISGGQAFF. This sequence joins TRBV12-3 or TRBV12-4 and TRBJ1-1; D may be TRBD1 (5 bases). CDR3 length: 13 residues. Trimming removed 2 bases at V and 9 bases at J, with 13 bases between.

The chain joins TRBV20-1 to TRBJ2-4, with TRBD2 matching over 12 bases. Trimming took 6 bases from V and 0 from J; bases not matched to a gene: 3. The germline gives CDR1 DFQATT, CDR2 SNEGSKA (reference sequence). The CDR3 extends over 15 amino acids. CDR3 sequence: CSAPGLAGAKNIQYF. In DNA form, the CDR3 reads TGCAGTGCCCCGGGACTAGCGGGAGCCAAAAACATTCAGTACTTC.

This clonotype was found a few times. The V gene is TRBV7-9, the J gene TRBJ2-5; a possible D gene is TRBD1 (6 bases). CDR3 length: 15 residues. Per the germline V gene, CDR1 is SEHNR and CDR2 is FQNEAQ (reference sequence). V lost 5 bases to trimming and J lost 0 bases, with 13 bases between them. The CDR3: CASSADRTYQETQYF. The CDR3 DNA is TGTGCCAGCAGCGCTGACAGGACGTACCAAGAGACCCAGTACTTC.

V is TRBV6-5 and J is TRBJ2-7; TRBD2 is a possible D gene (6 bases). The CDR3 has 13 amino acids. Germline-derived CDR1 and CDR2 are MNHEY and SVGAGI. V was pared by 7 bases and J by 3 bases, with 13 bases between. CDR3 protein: CASITSGDYEQYF. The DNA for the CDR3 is TGTGCCAGCATTACATCGGGGGACTACGAGCAGTACTTC.

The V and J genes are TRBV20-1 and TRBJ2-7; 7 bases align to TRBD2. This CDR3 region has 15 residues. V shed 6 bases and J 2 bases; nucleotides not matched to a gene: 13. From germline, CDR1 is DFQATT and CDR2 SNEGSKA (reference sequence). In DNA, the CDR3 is TGCAGTGCCCCAATACTGCGGCGGGGGACCTACGAGCAGTACTTC. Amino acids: CSAPILRRGTYEQYF.

The CDR3 DNA follows: TGTGCCACCAGCAGAGTGATAAAAGACTCCTACGAGCAGTACTTC. Translation: CATSRVIKDSYEQYF. The chain has TRBV15 and TRBJ2-7, with D unresolved. CDR1 and CDR2 (germline): LNHNV, YYDKDF (reference sequence). The CDR3 totals 15 residues. V gave up 1 base and J gave up 0 bases, with 10 bases separating them.

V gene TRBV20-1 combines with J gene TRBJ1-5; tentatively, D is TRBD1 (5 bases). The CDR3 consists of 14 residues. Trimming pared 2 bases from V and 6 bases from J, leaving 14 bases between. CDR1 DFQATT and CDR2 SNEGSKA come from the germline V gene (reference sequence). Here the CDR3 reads CSARSAGWGQPQHF. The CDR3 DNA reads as TGCAGTGCTAGATCGGCAGGGTGGGGTCAGCCCCAGCATTTT.

CDR3: CASSKRPQGLIAGVPNEQFF. The DNA for the CDR3 is TGTGCCAGCAGCAAAAGACCCCAGGGGTTAATAGCGGGAGTGCCCAATGAGCAGTTCTTC. The chain employs TRBV7-3 and TRBJ2-1, with 9 nucleotides matching TRBD2. The CDR3 consists of 20 residues. CDR1 SGHTA and CDR2 FQGTGA come from the germline V gene. V gave up 5 bases and J gave up 6 bases; unmatched junction bases: 23. The full variable domain, rest sourced from reference TRBV7-3 and TRBJ2-1, is GAGVSQTPSNKVTEKGKYVELRCDPISGHTALYWYRQSLGQGPEFLIYFQGTGAADDSGLPNDRFFAVRPEGSVSTLKIQRTERGDSAVYLCASSKRPQGLIAGVPNEQFFGPGTRLTVL.

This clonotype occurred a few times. The CDR3 DNA sequence: TGCAGTGCTCACAGGGGCTCCTACGAGCAGTACTTC. Its translation: CSAHRGSYEQYF. V usage is TRBV20-1 and J usage is TRBJ2-7, with TRBD1 identical over 7 bases. Germline CDR1 DFQATT, CDR2 SNEGSKA (reference sequence). J lost 0 bases, V lost 5 bases, and 1 base had no gene match. The CDR3 has 12 residues.

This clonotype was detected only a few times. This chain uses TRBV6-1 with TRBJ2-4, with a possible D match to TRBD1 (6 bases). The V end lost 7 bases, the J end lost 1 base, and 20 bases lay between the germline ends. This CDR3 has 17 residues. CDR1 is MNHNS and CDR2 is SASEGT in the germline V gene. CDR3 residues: CASTLTGPVRAKNIQYF. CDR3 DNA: TGTGCCAGCACCCTTACAGGGCCCGTCAGGGCCAAAAACATTCAGTACTTC.

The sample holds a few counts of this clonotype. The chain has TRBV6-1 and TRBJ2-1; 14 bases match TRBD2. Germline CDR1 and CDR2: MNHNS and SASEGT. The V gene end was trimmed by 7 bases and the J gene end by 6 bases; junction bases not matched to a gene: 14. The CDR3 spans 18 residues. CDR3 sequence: CASIRRTSGRMRGNEQFF. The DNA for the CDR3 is TGTGCCAGCATTCGACGGACTAGCGGGAGGATGCGCGGCAATGAGCAGTTCTTC.